This T cell receptor (beta chain) was obtained from a study of read filtering for tumor transcriptome and immune sequencing. Study-level background: Whole-transcriptome libraries were prepared after DNase treatment.

Every patient had bone marrow sampled while the disease was active. The library was built from about 0.4 ug RNA with molecular barcoded adaptors for alpha/delta and beta/gamma chains. Each CDR3 protein gets one entry after TCRdb re-called the reads with MiXCR. The repertoire includes around 20,000 distinct CDR3 sequences, approximately 24% of them detected once, and about 24% sits in the top ten. Germline values: CDR1 SGHVS, CDR2 FNYEAQ. V was trimmed by 0 bases and J by 0 bases, leaving 18 bases between them. CDR3 length: 20 residues. Study findings and constraints: In IR-seq, single-read clonotypes were roughly 82% of clonotypes but about 3.5% of reads. The CD138-negative fraction was mixed bone marrow immune cells, not pure T cells.

This clonotype was detected only once. Its cognate antigen is unknown. The chain couples TRBV7-6 to TRBJ1-6; D not certain. The clonotype was recovered from a donor aged 40 or over with multiple myeloma. The sample taken for sequencing was a population of CD138-negative cells sorted from bone marrow. CDR3: CASSLASGNNGRSYNSPLHF. The CDR3 DNA reads as TGTGCCAGCAGCTTAGCGTCTGGGAACAACGGTCGCTCCTATAATTCACCCCTCCACTTT.